This T cell receptor (beta chain) was obtained from a study of blood T cells in healthy people across ages. Findings of the study overall: Aged donors had fewer naive CD4+ cells and lower diversity than long-lived donors. The fall in TCR beta diversity per million T cells was roughly linear with age.

This clonotype was recorded at least ten times. What it binds is unknown. It was with a sample-barcoded 5' primer and a J-beta primer mix that a second PCR of roughly 7 to 12 cycles was run. Each sample yielded at least 2.5 million CDR3-containing paired-end reads. TCRdb ran MiXCR on the 5' RACE reads and lists one entry per CDR3 protein. Of approximately 2,000,000 distinct CDR3 sequences detected, about 39% appear once; the ten largest clones hold 23%. Donors ranged from 6 to 90 years old and were healthy Caucasians in Russia. The sequence derives from a human donor in good health. Input material: blood.

CDR3 sequence reads: CASSLRAGETQYF. The CDR3 nucleotides read TGTGCCAGCAGCTTAAGGGCTGGGGAGACCCAGTACTTC. V is TRBV5-6 and J is TRBJ2-5; D is unresolved. Trimming cost V 2 bases and J 5 bases, with 10 bases left between them. This CDR3 has 13 residues. Per the germline V gene, CDR1 is SGHDT and CDR2 is YYEEEE.